One and the same sample provided the 3 T cell receptor beta chains below, sequenced in a study of blood T cell repertoires in COVID-19. Generated by immunoSEQ multiplex PCR, the TCRdb table keeps only in-frame clones and is missing some. The data contain about 200,000 clones, 75% to 85% of them seen just once; the ten biggest clones take up 7.4%. Sample: PBMCs or T cells enriched from blood (not recorded which). The receptors derive from a middle-aged woman with acute COVID-19.

The genes are TRBV4-3 and TRBJ2-5; 9 bases fit TRBD1. Germline V gives CDR1 LGHNA, CDR2 YSLEER. V was pared by 1 base and J by 5 bases, with 5 bases of the junction left unmatched. CDR3 length: 15 amino acids. CDR3 amino acids: CASSQGTGVSETQYF. As DNA, the CDR3 is TGCGCCAGCAGCCAAGGGACAGGGGTATCGGAGACCCAGTACTTC.

J is TRBJ1-3 and V is TRBV19; D is perhaps TRBD1 (6 bases). V shed 7 bases and J shed 0 bases, with 13 bases lying between them. Germline-derived CDR1 and CDR2 are LNHDA and SQIVND (reference sequence). The CDR3 runs to 15 residues. The CDR3 DNA follows: TGTGCCAGTATTCCGACAGGATACTCTGGAAACACCATATATTTT. Encoded protein: CASIPTGYSGNTIYF.

V usage is TRBV7-9 and J usage is TRBJ2-7; no definite D call. V lost 10 bases and J 6 bases, leaving 22 bases between the germline ends. Germline V gene sequence: CDR1 SEHNR, CDR2 FQNEAQ (reference sequence). The CDR3 sequence is 14 residues long. CDR3 loop: CANSDILPDGEQYF. The CDR3 nucleotides are TGTGCCAACTCAGACATCCTACCCGACGGCGAGCAGTACTTC.